This TCR beta chain was obtained from a study of immune heterogeneity within non-small cell lung tumors. Study as a whole: The composition of the tumors was a handful of squamous cell carcinomas, some ten non-squamous carcinomas and 1 not otherwise specified.

CDR1 is LNHDA and CDR2 is SQIVND in the germline V gene (reference sequence). This CDR3 region has 13 residues. Trimming took 6 bases from V and 4 from J; bases not matched to a gene: 4. This clonotype counts as medium-sized. No antigen is known for it. General study points: Recurrence of identical dominant CDR3 beta clonotypes was observed across intrapatient tumor sites, concomitant with site-unique high-frequency clones. Local T-cell clonality correlated moderately but significantly with local tumor mutational burden (R 0.3 to 0.4).

Using 32 V and 13 J primers, multiplex PCR amplified TCR beta CDR3. TCRdb fed the multiplex PCR reads into MiXCR, producing one record per CDR3 protein. The sample yields around 5,000 distinct CDR3 sequences, roughly 21% seen once. Template input, which was bulk tumor genomic DNA, totaled approximately 630 ng per sample. Primary tumors were biopsied several times each, far apart, intraoperatively. Enrolled individuals presented with untreated, newly diagnosed non-small cell lung cancer and received curative surgery. Non-small cell lung cancer patients, newly diagnosed and having surgery with curative intent, served as donors.

Source material: lung tumor tissue. The chain uses TRBV19 and TRBJ1-1, with 8 bases aligning to TRBD1. This clonotype was obtained from a woman aged 60-75 years with non-small cell lung cancer. The CDR3 DNA reads as TGTGCCAGTAGAATACAGGGGGGCACTGAAGCTTTCTTT. Translating it yields CASRIQGGTEAFF.